This T cell receptor beta chain was identified during a study of cytomegalovirus exposure and HLA in healthy donors. The CDR3 has 15 residues. With 6 bases clipped from V and 7 bases from J, the junction kept 10 bases outside the gene matches. Per the germline V gene, CDR1 is MDHEN and CDR2 is SYDVKM. The roughly 120-subject validation cohort, separate from the approximately 670-subject first cohort, included the donors. Points from the study as a whole: Confirmation was obtained in vitro that three CMV-associated chains are specific for CMV antigens. One later analysis, an examination of the 100 to 150 validation repertoires, found that first-cohort TCR clusters tended to co-occur in them. Rarity characterized most TCR sequences, yet some public TCRs appeared in many donors.

As concerns this clone: Its antigen is unknown.

Assay used: immunoSEQ multiplex PCR; TCRdb lists only in-frame clones, some missing. Of roughly 130,000 clones listed, 88% are singletons. The sequenced material came from PBMCs. The source of this sequence is a man aged 25 to 40 in good health and CMV-seronegative. The chain carries TRBV28 and TRBJ2-7; 12 bases fit TRBD1. CDR3 sequence: CASRPPGQGAREQYF. CDR3 coding DNA: TGTGCCAGCAGGCCACCGGGACAGGGGGCTAGAGAGCAGTACTTC.